This T cell receptor beta chain was recovered during a study of T cells after yellow fever vaccination. TCRdb analysed the 5' RACE reads with MiXCR anew, one entry per CDR3 protein. Of some 500,000 distinct CDR3 sequences listed, approximately 13% are singletons. V dropped 4 bases and J dropped 0 bases, with 12 bases sitting between them. Germline values: CDR1 DFQATT, CDR2 SNEGSKA (reference sequence). The CDR3 contains 14 residues. Sequenced here: PBMCs, sampled on the day of the yellow fever booster vaccination. V is TRBV20-1 and J is TRBJ1-1, with D perhaps TRBD1 (5 bases). This TCR came from a man aged 30-40 years who received the YFV17D yellow fever vaccine. The CDR3 DNA sequence: TGCAGTGCTAAGGAGGGGAGGATGAACACTGAAGCTTTCTTT. Amino acid sequence: CSAKEGRMNTEAFF.